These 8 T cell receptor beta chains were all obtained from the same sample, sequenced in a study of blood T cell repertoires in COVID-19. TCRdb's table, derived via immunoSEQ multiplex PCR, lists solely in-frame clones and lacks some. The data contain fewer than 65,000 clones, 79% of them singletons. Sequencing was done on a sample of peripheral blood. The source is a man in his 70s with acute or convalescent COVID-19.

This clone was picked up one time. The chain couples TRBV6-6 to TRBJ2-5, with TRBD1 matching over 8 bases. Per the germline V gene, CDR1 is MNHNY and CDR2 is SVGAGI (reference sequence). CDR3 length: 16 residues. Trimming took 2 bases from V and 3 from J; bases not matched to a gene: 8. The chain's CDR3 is CASSYPRGQGEETQYF. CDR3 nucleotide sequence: TGTGCCAGCAGTTACCCCAGGGGGCAGGGGGAAGAGACCCAGTACTTC.

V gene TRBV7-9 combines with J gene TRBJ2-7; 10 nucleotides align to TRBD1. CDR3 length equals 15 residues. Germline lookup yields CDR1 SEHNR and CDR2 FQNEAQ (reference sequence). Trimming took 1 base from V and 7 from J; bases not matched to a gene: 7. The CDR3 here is CASSLGGTGDGEQYF. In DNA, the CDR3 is TGTGCCAGCAGCTTAGGCGGGACAGGGGACGGAGAGCAGTACTTC.

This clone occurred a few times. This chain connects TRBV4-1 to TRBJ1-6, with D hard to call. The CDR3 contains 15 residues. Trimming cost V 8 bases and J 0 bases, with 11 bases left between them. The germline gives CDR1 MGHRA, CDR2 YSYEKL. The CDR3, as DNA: TGCGCCAGCTCTAGCGGGAGCTCCTATAATTCACCCCTCCACTTT. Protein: CASSSGSSYNSPLHF.

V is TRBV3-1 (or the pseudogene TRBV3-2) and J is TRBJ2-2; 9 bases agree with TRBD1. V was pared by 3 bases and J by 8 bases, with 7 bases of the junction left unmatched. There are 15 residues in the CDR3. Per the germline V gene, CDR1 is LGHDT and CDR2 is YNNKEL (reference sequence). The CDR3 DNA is TGTGCCAGCAGCCACGCACAGGGGGCAGCAGGGGAGCTGTTTTTT. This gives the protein CASSHAQGAAGELFF.

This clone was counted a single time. CDR3 nucleotide sequence: TGTGCCACCAGGACAGGGGAGCGCGTGCAGTTCTTC. This codes for CATRTGERVQFF. The chain carries TRBV27 and TRBJ2-1; 9 bases match TRBD1. The CDR3 is 12 residues long. J lost 12 bases, V lost 10 bases, and 10 bases had no gene match. CDR1 and CDR2 (germline): MNHEY, SMNVEV (reference sequence).

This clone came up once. The CDR3 bases are TGTGCCAGCAGTGGGGTGCGGGCGGACACCGGGGAGCTGTTTTTT. It yields the protein CASSGVRADTGELFF. The chain uses TRBV2 and TRBJ2-2; tentatively, D is TRBD2 (5 bases). This CDR3 is built from 15 residues. Trimming took off 4 bases at V and 3 bases at J, with 12 bases between the two ends. CDR1 and CDR2 (germline): SNHLY, FYNNEI.

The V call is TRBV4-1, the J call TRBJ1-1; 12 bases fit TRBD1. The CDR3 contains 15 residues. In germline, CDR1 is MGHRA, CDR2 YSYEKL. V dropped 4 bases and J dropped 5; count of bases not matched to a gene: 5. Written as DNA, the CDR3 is TGCGCCAGCAGCCGGGGACAGGGGGCAAAAACTGAAGCTTTCTTT. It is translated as CASSRGQGAKTEAFF.

In DNA, the CDR3 is TGTGCCAGCTCACCTCTTTCCGAGGGTGAAGCTTTCTTT. It is translated as CASSPLSEGEAFF. This sequence joins TRBV18 and TRBJ1-1; D is undetermined. Per the germline V gene, CDR1 is KGHSH and CDR2 is LQKENI. The CDR3 runs to 13 residues. V lost 3 bases and J lost 7, with 12 bases in between.